This T cell receptor (beta chain) came from a study of blood T cell repertoires in COVID-19. Across the study: Researchers got acute and convalescent COVID-19 samples from the United States, Italy and Spain. Sample material is recorded as cDNA or gDNA derived from T cells, B-cell-depleted T cells, or PBMCs.

Clones were sequenced by immunoSEQ multiplex PCR, and TCRdb holds only the in-frame ones, with some missing. The sample lists more than 150,000 clones, around nine tenths occurring once. The CDR3 contains 14 residues. Per the germline V gene, CDR1 is SGHRS and CDR2 is YFSETQ. The trim removed 4 bases at V and 8 bases at J, leaving 7 bases unmatched. Sequences were obtained from peripheral blood. The chain recombines TRBV5-1 with TRBJ1-4; 8 nucleotides line up with TRBD1. The sequence was collected from a man in his forties with acute or convalescent COVID-19. In nucleotides, the CDR3 is TGCGCCAGCAGCCTACAGGGGGGGGGCGAAAAACTGTTTTTT. This codes for CASSLQGGGEKLFF.